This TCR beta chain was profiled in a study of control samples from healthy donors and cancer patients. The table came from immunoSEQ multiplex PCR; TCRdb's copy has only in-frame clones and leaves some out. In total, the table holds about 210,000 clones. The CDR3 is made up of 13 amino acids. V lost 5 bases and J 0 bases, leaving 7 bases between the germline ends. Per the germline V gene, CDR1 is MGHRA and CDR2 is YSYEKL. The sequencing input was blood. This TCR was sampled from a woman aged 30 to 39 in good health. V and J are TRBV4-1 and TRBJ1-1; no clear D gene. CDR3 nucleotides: TGCGCCAGCAGCTTTACAGTGAACACTGAAGCTTTCTTT. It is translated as CASSFTVNTEAFF.